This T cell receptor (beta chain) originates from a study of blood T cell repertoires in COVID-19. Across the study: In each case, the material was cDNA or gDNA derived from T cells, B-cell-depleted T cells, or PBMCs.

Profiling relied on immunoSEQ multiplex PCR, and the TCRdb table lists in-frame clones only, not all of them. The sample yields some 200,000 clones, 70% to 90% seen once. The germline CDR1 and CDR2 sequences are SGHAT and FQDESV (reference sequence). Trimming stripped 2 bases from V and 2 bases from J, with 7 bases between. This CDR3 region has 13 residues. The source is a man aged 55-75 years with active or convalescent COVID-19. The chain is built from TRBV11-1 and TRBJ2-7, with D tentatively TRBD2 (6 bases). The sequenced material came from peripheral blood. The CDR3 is CASSLREAYEQYF. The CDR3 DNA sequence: TGTGCCAGCAGCTTAAGGGAGGCCTACGAGCAGTACTTC.